This T cell receptor beta chain emerged from a study of CD8+CD57+ T cells in acquired aplastic anemia. Overall study: The DNA of sorted CD4+ and CD8+ cells averaged 3.2 ug. Broader study findings: CD8+ Simpson's diversity did not differ significantly between patients and controls. Researchers report that twenty-nine CD8+ CDR3 sequences appeared in both patients and controls.

V shed 7 bases and J shed 4 bases, with 14 bases lying between them. Germline CDR1 reads MDHEN; CDR2 reads SYDVKM. The CDR3 loop spans 13 amino acids. Genomic DNA, the template, was used for profiling of the TCR beta VDJ and CDR3. TCRdb recomputed calls from the reads with MiXCR, one row per CDR3 protein. The profile shows about 150,000 distinct CDR3 sequences, 40% to 60% of them singletons. All sequencing subjects had displayed CD8+CD57+ cell expansion on flow cytometry. Patients had received no therapy at the time of blood sampling. There are many counts of this clonotype. Its specificity is not known.

Sequenced sample: sorted CD4+, CD8+, or CD8+CD57+ T cells (not recorded which) from PBMCs. This receptor was obtained from a human donor with aplastic anemia. The chain carries TRBV28 and TRBJ2-7; perhaps D is TRBD1 or TRBD2 (7 bases each). The DNA for the CDR3 is TGTGCCAGCACAGGGGGGGTTGATTACGAGCAGTACTTC. It translates to CASTGGVDYEQYF.